The T cell receptor beta chain under discussion was sequenced for a study of beta chain features in type 1 diabetes. Investigators reverse transcribed all isolated RNA, so they sequenced expressed TCRB transcripts. TCRdb's table, derived via immunoSEQ multiplex PCR, lists solely in-frame clones and lacks some. The sample shows a few hundred thousand clones, roughly 12% of them seen only once. Of note for this clone: The antigen remains unidentified.

Broader study findings: Lower insertion and higher deletion counts appeared at VDJ junctions in type 1 diabetes patients. Across all four CD4+ subsets, people with type 1 diabetes showed modestly shorter TCRB CDR3s. A greater similarity of naive, central memory and Treg TCRB repertoires was seen among patients than among healthy donors.

The germline V gene encodes CDR1 LNHNV and CDR2 YYDKDF (reference sequence). V lost 5 bases, J lost 8 bases, and 12 bases stayed unmatched. The CDR3 runs to 16 residues. This chain uses TRBV15 with TRBJ2-2; TRBD2 aligns across 9 bases. The sequencing input was naive CD4+ T cells from blood. This TCR came from a woman between 18 and 29 years old with type 1 diabetes. In DNA form, the CDR3 reads TGTGCCACCAGCCCCCCGGGTAGCGGGAGACGGGGGGAGCTGTTTTTT. It specifies CATSPPGSGRRGELFF.